A selection of T cell receptor beta chains follows, all from one sample in a study of monozygotic twins with inflammatory bowel disease. TCRdb derives one entry per CDR3 protein from the 5' RACE reads, leaving out DNA. The clone table shows a few hundred thousand distinct CDR3 sequences, with the ten largest holding 2% to 3%. The specimen was blood. The receptors derive from a human donor with ulcerative colitis or Crohn's disease, or a healthy co-twin of an affected twin (not recorded which). Each CDR3 is given with its conserved first and last residue. The order of the fields is V gene, J gene, CDR3 protein.

TRBV11-2	TRBJ2-7	CASSEGLASKEQYF
TRBV5-4	TRBJ1-2	CASSLDEGARLASYGYTF
TRBV4-2	TRBJ2-3	CASSQGAGRTDTQYF
TRBV12-3/TRBV12-4	TRBJ1-3	CASSGQVPSSGNTIYF
TRBV14	TRBJ1-1	CASSRTGGSNTEAFF
TRBV12-3/TRBV12-4	TRBJ2-5	CASRLGDTVRETQYF
TRBV2	TRBJ2-3	CASSGLGKRTDTQYF
TRBV9	TRBJ2-1	CASSVRGGGALEQFF
TRBV15	TRBJ1-5	CATSRVSTSNQPQHF
TRBV20-1	TRBJ1-2	CSARESGGGRICYGYTF
TRBV29-1	TRBJ1-2	CSVEVATGAGYGYTF
TRBV15	TRBJ1-5	CATSRVTGNQPQHF
TRBV20-1	TRBJ1-6	CSAQTNYRVSPLHF
TRBV7-2	TRBJ2-5	CASSFTGETQYF
TRBV5-1	TRBJ1-2	CASSLFPENYGYTF
TRBV7-2	TRBJ2-3	CASSRGVGANGKDTQYF
TRBV7-2	TRBJ1-1	CASSLEAGATEAFF
TRBV7-2	TRBJ1-1	CASSLWGTEAFF
TRBV5-4	TRBJ2-7	CASSSKGGSDEQYF
TRBV4-3	TRBJ1-1	CASRKTATDMNTEAFF
TRBV19	TRBJ1-4	CASGDRGREKLFF
TRBV20-1	TRBJ1-5	CSARGSRGNQPQHF
TRBV27	TRBJ2-5	CASSLPGGWETQYF
TRBV6-1	TRBJ1-2	CASSESVLRSLPGSLRTF
TRBV7-2	TRBJ1-2	CASSPDEGYGYTF
TRBV7-2	TRBJ1-6	CASSLVPGPASPLHF
TRBV7-3	TRBJ1-5	CASSLDRGLFQPQHF
TRBV20-1	TRBJ2-5	CSARLDSQETQYF
TRBV3-1	TRBJ1-6	CASSRSFGGANSPLHF
TRBV7-6	TRBJ2-7	CASSSSVRGWSSYEQYF
TRBV5-1	TRBJ2-7	CASSESPGQGVMVQYF
TRBV18	TRBJ2-1	CASSPPGTEYNEQFF
TRBV25-1	TRBJ1-1	CASGGYRGTEAFF
TRBV7-6	TRBJ1-4	CASSLGPNLLFF
TRBV7-2	TRBJ2-5	CASSRRNQETQYF
TRBV19	TRBJ1-1	CASSILGTEAFF
TRBV5-4	TRBJ2-7	CASSTGGDRSYEQYF
TRBV9	TRBJ2-3	CASSVFFDIGADTQYF
TRBV19	TRBJ2-2	CASSRGVGMFPGELFF
TRBV5-4	TRBJ2-4	CASSPFLAKNIQYF
TRBV19	TRBJ1-1	CASSISQNMNTEAFF
TRBV5-1	TRBJ2-5	CASSQIGTKQETQYF
TRBV12-3/TRBV12-4	TRBJ1-2	CASSSNRGDYGYTF
TRBV20-1	TRBJ2-7	CSARDRLTYEQYF
TRBV30	TRBJ1-2	CAWSVSRRGTDNYGYTF
TRBV5-1	TRBJ2-2	CASSLEVGTSGGPKAGELFF
TRBV28	TRBJ2-2	CASTFDTFTGELFF
TRBV4-2	TRBJ2-3	CASSQRLSTDTQYF
TRBV4-2	TRBJ2-1	CASSPTGGPYNEQFF
TRBV19	TRBJ2-3	CANRLLRDSSTDTQYF
TRBV7-9	TRBJ2-3	CASSLILGPGDTQYF
TRBV9	TRBJ1-1	CASSSAQGGIGTEAFF
TRBV12-3/TRBV12-4	TRBJ1-3	CASTPTAPGNTIYF
TRBV24-1	TRBJ2-1	CPTSDPRDRSNEQFF
TRBV5-1	TRBJ1-1	CASRRDPPKTEAFF
TRBV9	TRBJ1-1	CASSARQGTTEAFF
TRBV6-4	TRBJ2-3	CASSDSLSTDTQYF